Below are 14 T cell receptor beta chains sequenced from a single sample in a study of blood T cell repertoires in COVID-19 (dated by TCRdb to about 2020). Receptors were amplified or captured by the immunoSEQ multiplex PCR assay. TCRdb provides this immuneACCESS table in a form limited to in-frame rearrangements. Some clones are lacking; in checked studies, under half of them reflect an unresolved V gene, and why the rest are absent is not known. Recorded for this sample are nearly 200,000 clones; under 90% of them occurred a single time. 20% of the sample is taken by the ten largest. Sequencing was done on a sample of peripheral blood. The source of these receptors is a human donor in a cohort sampled during active COVID-19.

The chain employs TRBV7-2 and TRBJ2-3; unclear D gene. The CDR3 runs to 13 residues. In germline, CDR1 is SGHTA, CDR2 FQGNSA. With 3 bases removed from V and 0 bases from J, the gap between germline ends came to 4 bases. CDR3 loop: CASSFSSTDTQYF. Written as DNA, the CDR3 is TGTGCCAGCAGCTTCTCTAGCACAGATACGCAGTATTTT.

The V call is TRBV19, the J call TRBJ2-5, with 9 bases lining up with TRBD2. This CDR3 comprises 15 residues. Germline-derived CDR1 and CDR2 are LNHDA and SQIVND (reference sequence). V dropped 6 bases and J dropped 2; count of bases not matched to a gene: 7. The chain's CDR3 is CASRTGLAKQETQYF. The CDR3 coding sequence is TGTGCCAGTAGAACGGGACTAGCTAAGCAAGAGACCCAGTACTTC.

The rearrangement links TRBV10-3 to TRBJ2-7; a possible D gene is TRBD2 (5 bases). The length of the CDR3 is 16 residues. V gave up 2 bases and J gave up 6 bases, with 20 bases separating them. The germline CDR1 and CDR2 sequences are ENHRY and SYGVKD. In DNA, the CDR3 is TGTGCCATCAGTGAGCGGGGTGGGGTTCCTGAGAGCGAGCAGTACTTC. This gives the protein CAISERGGVPESEQYF.

This clone was observed a single time. The CDR3, as DNA: TGTGCCAGCAGTCTCAGGTCCCTACAGGGCTCCTATAATTCACCCCTCCACTTT. It codes for CASSLRSLQGSYNSPLHF. The rearrangement uses TRBV28 and TRBJ1-6, with D possibly TRBD1 on 6 matching bases. Germline lookup yields CDR1 MDHEN and CDR2 SYDVKM. The V end was cut by 5 bases, the J end by 0 bases, with 17 bases between. The CDR3 is made up of 18 amino acids. Full variable domain (rest looked up from reference TRBV28 and TRBJ1-6): DVKVTQSSRYLVKRTGEKVFLECVQDMDHENMFWYRQDPGLGLRLIYFSYDVKMKEKGDIPEGYSVSREKKERFSLILESASTNQTSMYLCASSLRSLQGSYNSPLHFGNGTRLTVT.

The CDR3 region is CASSLGTGNGYTF. DNA for the CDR3: TGTGCCAGCAGTCTCGGGACAGGGAATGGCTACACCTTC. This rearrangement joins TRBV12-3 or TRBV12-4 to TRBJ1-2, with TRBD1 matching over 9 bases. J gave up 6 bases and V 5 bases, and 4 bases lay outside the gene matches. This CDR3 is 13 amino acids long.

The chain uses TRBV19 and TRBJ1-4; D is ambiguous. Trimming pared 6 bases from V and 7 bases from J, leaving 12 bases between. CDR1 is LNHDA and CDR2 is SQIVND in the germline V gene (reference sequence). This CDR3 contains 13 residues. CDR3 coding DNA: TGTGCCAGTAGGGCAGGCGCAGTTGAAAAACTGTTTTTT. It yields the protein CASRAGAVEKLFF. Using reference TRBV19 and TRBJ1-4 for the parts outside the CDR3, the full variable domain is DGGITQSPKYLFRKEGQNVTLSCEQNLNHDAMYWYRQDPGQGLRLIYYSQIVNDFQKGDIAEGYSVSREKKESFPLTVTSAQKNPTAFYLCASRAGAVEKLFFGSGTQLSVL.

This clone is medium-sized within its sample. The chain joins TRBV12-3 or TRBV12-4 to TRBJ2-7, with a weak D call TRBD1 (5 bases). CDR3 length equals 13 residues. V lost 3 bases and J 6 bases, leaving 12 bases between the germline ends. In nucleotides, the CDR3 is TGTGCCAGCAGTTTCGGTTGGGGCGGCGAGCAGTACTTC. Translation gives CASSFGWGGEQYF.

The V call is TRBV7-9, the J call TRBJ1-3; maybe TRBD1 (5 bases). Looked up from germline, CDR1 is SEHNR and CDR2 is FQNEAQ (reference sequence). CDR3 length equals 19 residues. V lost 5 bases and J lost 0, with 23 bases in between. CDR3 sequence: CASSREFSGHDYSGNTIYF. The CDR3, as DNA: TGTGCCAGCAGCCGCGAATTTTCAGGACACGATTACTCTGGAAACACCATATATTTT.

The chain is built from TRBV7-2 and TRBJ1-4; no clear D gene. CDR3 size: 17 residues. CDR1 is SGHTA and CDR2 is FQGNSA in the germline V gene. Trimming took off 5 bases at V and 0 bases at J, with 16 bases between the two ends. Here the CDR3 reads CASSPRWWRATNEKLFF. DNA for the CDR3: TGTGCCAGCAGCCCGCGCTGGTGGCGGGCAACTAATGAAAAACTGTTTTTT. The entire variable domain, with the rest obtained from reference TRBV7-2 and TRBJ1-4, is as follows: GAGVSQSPSNKVTEKGKDVELRCDPISGHTALYWYRQSLGQGLEFLIYFQGNSAPDKSGLPSDRFSAERTGGSVSTLTIQRTQQEDSAVYLCASSPRWWRATNEKLFFGSGTQLSVL.

The chain has TRBV7-8 and TRBJ1-5, with 8 bases identical to TRBD1. The CDR3 sequence is 15 residues long. Germline V gives CDR1 SGHVS, CDR2 FQNEAQ. Losses at the gene ends were 5 bases for V and 4 bases for J; bases not matched to a gene: 7. The CDR3 DNA follows: TGTGCCAGCAGCAAGGGACAGGAGGAGAATCAGCCCCAGCATTTT. Its protein product is CASSKGQEENQPQHF.

The chain employs TRBV30 and TRBJ1-1; TRBD1 agrees at 8 bases. V trimming: 7 bases; J trimming: 1 base; junction bases outside the gene matches: 8. CDR3 size: 14 residues. The germline V gene encodes CDR1 GTSNPN and CDR2 SVGIG (reference sequence). CDR3 residues: CAFSRDRKNTEAFF. CDR3 nucleotides: TGTGCCTTTTCGCGGGACAGGAAGAACACTGAAGCTTTCTTT.

The chain is built from TRBV3-1 (or the pseudogene TRBV3-2) and TRBJ1-1; no reliable D call. Trimming stripped 4 bases from V and 1 base from J, with 7 bases between. The CDR3 consists of 13 residues. Germline V gives CDR1 LGHDT, CDR2 YNNKEL (reference sequence). CDR3 sequence reads: CASSPTANTEAFF. In nucleotides, the CDR3 is TGTGCCAGCAGCCCTACTGCGAACACTGAAGCTTTCTTT.

This sequence joins TRBV13 and TRBJ2-2; possibly TRBD1 for D (6 bases). Germline V gene lookup returns CDR1 PRHDT and CDR2 FYEKMQ (reference sequence). This CDR3 region has 14 residues. Trimming left V 3 bases short and J 3 bases short, with 8 bases between. The CDR3 region has the DNA TGTGCCAGCAGCTTCGGGACACACACCGGGGAGCTGTTTTTT. It yields the protein CASSFGTHTGELFF.

This sequence joins TRBV29-1 and TRBJ1-1, with 7 nucleotides matching TRBD1. The germline V gene encodes CDR1 SQVTM and CDR2 ANQGSEA. With V trimmed by 4 bases and J by 5 bases, 7 bases remained unmatched. This CDR3 spans 13 amino acids. The CDR3 DNA reads as TGCAGCGTTGTGAGGGGGCTGGGTACTGAAGCTTTCTTT. It is translated as CSVVRGLGTEAFF.